The 8 T cell receptor beta chains reported below all come from one sample, sequenced in a study of T cell repertoires in cytomegalovirus infection. Each CDR3 protein gets one entry after TCRdb re-called the reads with MiXCR. The sample lists under 800,000 distinct CDR3 sequences; approximately 24% were seen once. Sample: CD8+ T cells from PBMCs. These TCRs come from a human donor in good health (CMV status not recorded). Some clones in this sample may be carry-over from other donors' samples.

This clonotype was detected only a few times. This chain connects TRBV9 to TRBJ2-1; perhaps TRBD2 as D (6 bases). The CDR3 is 16 residues long. Germline V gives CDR1 SGDLS, CDR2 YYNGEE. Trimming shortened V by 0 bases and J by 2 bases, and 12 bases separated the two germline ends. In DNA form, the CDR3 reads TGTGCCAGCAGCGTAGTTTGGGGGGAAACCTACAATGAGCAGTTCTTC. It yields the protein CASSVVWGETYNEQFF.

This clonotype came up a few times. The chain employs TRBV27 and TRBJ2-7; possibly TRBD1 or TRBD2 for D (6 bases each). With 6 bases removed from V and 5 bases from J, the gap between germline ends came to 14 bases. The V gene's germline CDR1 is MNHEY and CDR2 SMNVEV (reference sequence). The CDR3 spans 13 residues. The CDR3 spells CASSHGGPDEQYV. The CDR3 DNA is TGTGCCAGCAGCCATGGGGGGCCCGACGAGCAGTACGTC.

The chain is built from TRBV10-1 and TRBJ2-3; D might be TRBD1 or TRBD2, each matching 5 bases. V lost 2 bases to trimming and J lost 6 bases, with 9 bases between them. This CDR3 region has 13 residues. The V gene's germline CDR1 is WNHNN and CDR2 SYGVQD (reference sequence). The CDR3 loop is CASSETGRDTQYF. In nucleotides, the CDR3 is TGCGCCAGCAGTGAGACGGGGCGGGATACGCAGTATTTT.

J is TRBJ2-2 and V is TRBV7-4, with TRBD2 as a possible D gene (6 bases). Trimming took off 6 bases at V and 0 bases at J, with 14 bases between the two ends. Germline CDR1 reads SGHVT; CDR2 reads SQSDAQ. The CDR3 is made up of 16 amino acids. The CDR3 sequence: CASRALSGANTGELFF. The DNA for the CDR3 is TGTGCCAGCAGAGCCTTATCGGGGGCGAACACCGGGGAGCTGTTTTTT.

V gene TRBV29-1 combines with J gene TRBJ1-1; no clear D gene. This CDR3 comprises 15 residues. Looked up from germline, CDR1 is SQVTM and CDR2 is ANQGSEA. With 1 base removed from V and 2 bases from J, the gap between germline ends came to 14 bases. The CDR3 here is CSVEGWFRENTEAFF. The DNA of the CDR3 is TGCAGCGTTGAAGGTTGGTTTCGGGAAAACACTGAAGCTTTCTTT.

The chain couples TRBV12-5 to TRBJ1-1, with a possible D match to TRBD1 (6 bases). The germline V and J ends were trimmed by 3 bases and 3 bases, with 8 bases remaining between them. There are 13 residues in the CDR3. CDR1 is LGHNT and CDR2 is FRNRAP in the germline V gene. The CDR3 loop is CASGFGGHTEAFF. The CDR3 DNA reads as TGTGCTAGTGGTTTCGGGGGGCACACTGAAGCTTTCTTT.

A remark on this clonotype: Given a much more abundant clone one base away, this may be a read error. Because it lacks the conserved phenylalanine or tryptophan at the end, this CDR3 is likely a read error. The V call is TRBV7-9, the J call TRBJ1-6; no firm D call. The V end lost 5 bases, the J end lost 5 bases, and 10 bases lay between the germline ends. CDR1 SEHNR and CDR2 FQNEAQ come from the germline V gene (reference sequence). This CDR3 comprises 14 residues. CDR3 nucleotides: TGTGCCAGCAGCATCCGGGCCAATAATTCACCCCTCCACCTT. It encodes CASSIRANNSPLHL.

This clonotype was picked up many times. The chain couples TRBV7-3 to TRBJ2-1; D unclear. Trimming cost V 0 bases and J 13 bases, with 10 bases left between them. This CDR3 contains 12 residues. The germline V gene has CDR1 SGHTA and CDR2 FQGTGA. The CDR3 bases are TGTGCCAGCAGCTTAACGTTTCTGTTTCAGTTCTTC. This codes for CASSLTFLFQFF. Based on the CDR3 plus reference TRBV7-3 and TRBJ2-1, the full variable domain is GAGVSQTPSNKVTEKGKYVELRCDPISGHTALYWYRQSLGQGPEFLIYFQGTGAADDSGLPNDRFFAVRPEGSVSTLKIQRTERGDSAVYLCASSLTFLFQFFGPGTRLTVL.